The T cell receptor beta chain under discussion was sequenced for a study of blood T cells in healthy people across ages. Study conclusions and caveats: As naive T cell percentage varied, TCR beta diversity correlated strongly with it.

Each sample provided at least 5 micrograms of extracted total RNA. The second PCR ran about 6 to 12 cycles with a sample-barcoded 5' primer and J-beta primers. TCRdb re-analysed the 5' RACE reads in MiXCR, keeping a single row per CDR3 protein. Seen here are some 700,000 distinct CDR3 sequences, about a fifth observed once, and the top ten hold about 22%. J gave up 4 bases and V 4 bases, and 7 bases lay outside the gene matches. CDR3 size: 15 residues. Germline CDR1 reads SEHNR; CDR2 reads FQNEAQ (reference sequence). Comments on this clonotype: Its specificity is unknown.

The chain carries TRBV7-9 and TRBJ2-1; 7 nucleotides agree with TRBD2. Sequencing was done on a sample of blood. The origin of this receptor is an older man in good health. CDR3 protein: CASSSWSGGYNEQFF. CDR3 bases: TGTGCCAGCAGCTCCTGGTCGGGAGGATACAATGAGCAGTTCTTC. Using reference TRBV7-9 and TRBJ2-1 for the parts outside the CDR3, the full variable domain is DTGVSQNPRHKITKRGQNVTFRCDPISEHNRLYWYRQTLGQGPEFLTYFQNEAQLEKSRLLSDRFSAERPKGSFSTLEIQRTEQGDSAMYLCASSSWSGGYNEQFFGPGTRLTVL.